A single sample is the source of the 20 T cell receptor beta chains below, sequenced in a study of identical twins. TCRdb independently ran MiXCR on the 5' RACE reads; one entry per CDR3 protein. The sample holds fewer than 650,000 distinct CDR3 sequences, about 7.6% seen once. These data also formed part of another study, on yellow fever vaccine responses in identical twins.

The sample taken for sequencing was PBMCs. The receptors were gathered from a woman aged 18-35 years in good health.

This clonotype turned up a few times. This chain connects TRBV5-1 to TRBJ1-4; no clear D gene. The V end was cut by 2 bases, the J end by 0 bases, with 8 bases between. Germline V lookup: CDR1 SGHRS, CDR2 YFSETQ. This CDR3 region has 15 residues. Written as DNA, the CDR3 is TGCGCCAGCAGCTTCGAGGGATCAACTAATGAAAAACTGTTTTTT. Its translation is CASSFEGSTNEKLFF.

V and J are TRBV5-1 and TRBJ2-4; D may be TRBD1 or TRBD2 (5 bases each). The CDR3 length is 16 residues. Germline V gene sequence: CDR1 SGHRS, CDR2 YFSETQ. V shed 1 base and J shed 2 bases, with 13 bases lying between them. CDR3 nucleotides: TGCGCCAGCAGCTTGCAGGGAAGGGAGTCCAAAAACATTCAGTACTTC. The encoded protein is CASSLQGRESKNIQYF. Complete variable domain (other parts from reference TRBV5-1 and TRBJ2-4): KAGVTQTPRYLIKTRGQQVTLSCSPISGHRSVSWYQQTPGQGLQFLFEYFSETQRNKGNFPGRFSGRQFSNSRSEMNVSTLELGDSALYLCASSLQGRESKNIQYFGAGTRLSVL.

This clonotype was recorded a few times. V and J are TRBV15 and TRBJ2-2; D could derive from TRBD1 or TRBD2 (7 bases each). CDR1 and CDR2 (germline): LNHNV, YYDKDF (reference sequence). CDR3 size: 17 residues. Deletions cut 5 bases from V and 2 bases from J, with 18 bases between. The CDR3 loop is CATSPHERDRNTGELFF. The CDR3 DNA sequence: TGTGCCACCAGCCCTCATGAGCGGGACAGAAACACCGGGGAGCTGTTTTTT.

This clonotype showed up many times. The chain joins TRBV2 to TRBJ2-7; D not resolved. Germline V gives CDR1 SNHLY, CDR2 FYNNEI. Trimming cost V 7 bases and J 5 bases, with 21 bases left between them. The CDR3 length is 15 residues. Here the CDR3 DNA reads TGTGCCAGCACCGGACGTCGGACGCACTACGACGAGCAGTACGTC. Amino acids: CASTGRRTHYDEQYV.

This clonotype appeared a few times. A read error may account for a junction end that differs from germline. The J gene is TRBJ1-2, the V gene TRBV27, with 9 bases fitting TRBD1. Germline V gene sequence: CDR1 MNHEY, CDR2 SMNVEV (reference sequence). CDR3 length: 15 amino acids. The CDR3 DNA is TGTGCCAGCAGTTCTAAACAGGGGGCTAACTATGGCTACGCCTTC. Protein sequence: CASSSKQGANYGYAF.

This clonotype has a handful of counts. The J gene is TRBJ2-1, the V gene TRBV6-2 or TRBV6-3; tentatively, D is TRBD2 (6 bases). This CDR3 spans 15 amino acids. Germline CDR1 MNHEY, CDR2 SVGEGT. V was clipped by 7 bases and J by 5 bases, with 18 bases between them. The CDR3 sequence is CASINSGHLNNEQFF. The CDR3 region has the DNA TGTGCCAGCATCAACAGCGGGCATCTCAACAATGAGCAGTTCTTC.

This chain joins TRBV2 and TRBJ2-6, with 7 bases lining up with TRBD2. This CDR3 contains 14 residues. Trimming at V came to 8 bases and at J to 2 bases, leaving 3 bases not matched to a gene. Germline CDR1 is SNHLY and CDR2 is FYNNEI. CDR3 DNA: TGTGCCAGCTTCGGGGGGACTGGGGCCAACGTCCTGACTTTC. This translates into CASFGGTGANVLTF.

The chain joins TRBV2 to TRBJ2-1; D perhaps matches TRBD2 (5 bases). Deletions cut 3 bases from V and 3 bases from J, with 15 bases between. The CDR3 extends over 16 amino acids. The germline gives CDR1 SNHLY, CDR2 FYNNEI. CDR3 sequence: CASSDYSAAVYNEQFF. CDR3 coding DNA: TGTGCCAGCAGTGATTATTCAGCGGCGGTCTACAATGAGCAGTTCTTC.

This sequence joins TRBV11-1 and TRBJ2-1, with 9 bases that match TRBD2. From germline, CDR1 is SGHAT and CDR2 FQDESV (reference sequence). The junction had 15 bases not matched to a gene; V was cut back by 5 bases and J by 4 bases. This CDR3 has 18 amino acids. As DNA, the CDR3 is TGTGCCAGCAGCCCCCGGAGGGTAGCGGGAGCCCCGTACAATGAGCAGTTCTTC. Translation: CASSPRRVAGAPYNEQFF.

This clonotype was seen a handful of times. This CDR3 reads CASSYGGADRGNIQYF. The CDR3 bases are TGTGCCAGCAGTTACGGGGGCGCGGACAGGGGGAACATTCAGTACTTC. The rearrangement joins TRBV6-5 to TRBJ2-4; TRBD1 matches 10 bases. The CDR3 runs to 16 residues. V shed 2 bases and J 7 bases; nucleotides not matched to a gene: 8. Germline values: CDR1 MNHEY, CDR2 SVGAGI.

The sample holds a few counts of this clonotype. Here the CDR3 DNA reads TGCGCCAGCAGCCTAAGGGTGTCTAGCGGGGGGCAAATCACAGATACGCAGTATTTT. Encoded protein: CASSLRVSSGGQITDTQYF. This chain links TRBV4-1 with TRBJ2-3; 11 nucleotides align to TRBD2. V was pared by 4 bases and J by 2 bases, with 14 bases of the junction left unmatched. The CDR3 length is 19 residues. Germline lookup yields CDR1 MGHRA and CDR2 YSYEKL.

This rearrangement joins TRBV3-1 to TRBJ2-7; a possible D gene is TRBD2 (5 bases). The CDR3 loop spans 14 amino acids. V lost 0 bases to trimming and J lost 3 bases, with 9 bases between them. From germline, CDR1 is LGHDT and CDR2 YNNKEL (reference sequence). CDR3 coding DNA: TGTGCCAGCAGCCAAGAAAGGACTGGCTACGAGCAGTACTTC. This encodes CASSQERTGYEQYF.

This clonotype was recorded many times. The V and J genes are TRBV12-3 or TRBV12-4 and TRBJ1-4, with 8 bases identical to TRBD1. J gave up 8 bases and V 7 bases, and 12 bases lay outside the gene matches. This CDR3 region has 15 residues. CDR3 region: CASTIGQGAGEKLFF. The CDR3 DNA reads TGTGCCAGCACCATCGGACAGGGAGCGGGGGAAAAACTGTTTTTT.

This clonotype was observed a few times. The genes are TRBV11-1 and TRBJ2-3; TRBD2 agrees at 9 bases. Trimming at V came to 5 bases and at J to 2 bases, leaving 8 bases not matched to a gene. The germline V gene encodes CDR1 SGHAT and CDR2 FQDESV (reference sequence). There are 16 residues in the CDR3. CDR3 amino acids: CASSPHLAGATDTQYF. In DNA, the CDR3 is TGTGCCAGCAGCCCCCATTTAGCGGGGGCCACAGATACGCAGTATTTT.

This clonotype was observed at least ten times. The chain recombines TRBV29-1 with TRBJ2-1; no firm D call. The CDR3 covers 12 residues. V was clipped by 5 bases and J by 2 bases, with 7 bases between them. The germline CDR1 and CDR2 sequences are SQVTM and ANQGSEA. CDR3 nucleotides: TGCAGCGTTCCCTTACCCTACAATGAGCAGTTCTTC. Protein sequence: CSVPLPYNEQFF.

The chain couples TRBV5-6 to TRBJ2-5; weak D call: TRBD1 (6 bases). CDR1 and CDR2 from the germline V gene are SGHDT and YYEEEE. V shed 3 bases and J shed 4 bases, with 13 bases lying between them. This CDR3 spans 14 amino acids. The CDR3 region is CASSSSTGTETQYF. The CDR3 DNA sequence: TGTGCCAGCAGCTCGTCAACAGGGACAGAGACCCAGTACTTC.

This clonotype came up many times. The V gene is TRBV6-5, the J gene TRBJ1-6; perhaps TRBD1 as D (6 bases). V lost 4 bases and J 9 bases, leaving 22 bases between the germline ends. The CDR3 covers 17 residues. The V gene's germline CDR1 is MNHEY and CDR2 SVGAGI. The DNA of the CDR3 is TGTGCCAGCAGTTTTGAGATTGTGGGGGCGGGTAGTTCACCCCTCCACTTT. Protein: CASSFEIVGAGSSPLHF.

This clonotype has just a few counts. V usage is TRBV5-1 and J usage is TRBJ2-5, with no clear D. Germline loops: CDR1 SGHRS, CDR2 YFSETQ. CDR3 length: 14 amino acids. Trimming removed 0 bases from V and 3 bases from J, with 9 bases in between. CDR3 sequence: CASSLALHKETQYF. The CDR3 coding sequence is TGCGCCAGCAGCTTGGCGCTACATAAAGAGACCCAGTACTTC.

This clonotype was seen at least ten times. The rearrangement uses TRBV12-3 or TRBV12-4 and TRBJ2-5; TRBD2 might be the D (7 bases). The CDR3 contains 13 residues. Trimming cost V 7 bases and J 7 bases, with 16 bases left between them. The CDR3 DNA sequence: TGTGCCAGCACCCACGGGGGGCTGGGGACCCAGTACTTC. Translating it yields CASTHGGLGTQYF.

This clonotype has at least ten counts. The chain carries TRBV7-2 and TRBJ2-3; D ambiguous. The ends were cut back, 3 bases at V and 4 bases at J, with 8 bases in the middle. Germline V gene lookup returns CDR1 SGHTA and CDR2 FQGNSA. This CDR3 has 13 residues. The CDR3 DNA is TGTGCCAGCAGCTTGAGTCAGTCAGATACGCAGTATTTT. It encodes CASSLSQSDTQYF.